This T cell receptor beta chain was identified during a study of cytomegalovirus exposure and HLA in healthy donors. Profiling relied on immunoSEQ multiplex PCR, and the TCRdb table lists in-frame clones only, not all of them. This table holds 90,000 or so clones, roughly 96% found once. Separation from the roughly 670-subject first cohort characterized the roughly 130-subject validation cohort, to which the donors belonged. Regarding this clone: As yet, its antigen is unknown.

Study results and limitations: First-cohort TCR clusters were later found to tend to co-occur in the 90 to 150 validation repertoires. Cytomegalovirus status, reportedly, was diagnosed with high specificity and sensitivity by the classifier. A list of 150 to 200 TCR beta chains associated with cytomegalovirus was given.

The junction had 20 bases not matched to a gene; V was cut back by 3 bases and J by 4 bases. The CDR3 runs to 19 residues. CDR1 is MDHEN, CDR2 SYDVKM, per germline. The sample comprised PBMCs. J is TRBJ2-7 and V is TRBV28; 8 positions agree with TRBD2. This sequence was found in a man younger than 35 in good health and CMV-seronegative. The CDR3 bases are TGTGCCAGCAGTTTTTTTGCGGGGATGTGGGGACTAGTCGGTTACGAGCAGTACTTC. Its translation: CASSFFAGMWGLVGYEQYF.